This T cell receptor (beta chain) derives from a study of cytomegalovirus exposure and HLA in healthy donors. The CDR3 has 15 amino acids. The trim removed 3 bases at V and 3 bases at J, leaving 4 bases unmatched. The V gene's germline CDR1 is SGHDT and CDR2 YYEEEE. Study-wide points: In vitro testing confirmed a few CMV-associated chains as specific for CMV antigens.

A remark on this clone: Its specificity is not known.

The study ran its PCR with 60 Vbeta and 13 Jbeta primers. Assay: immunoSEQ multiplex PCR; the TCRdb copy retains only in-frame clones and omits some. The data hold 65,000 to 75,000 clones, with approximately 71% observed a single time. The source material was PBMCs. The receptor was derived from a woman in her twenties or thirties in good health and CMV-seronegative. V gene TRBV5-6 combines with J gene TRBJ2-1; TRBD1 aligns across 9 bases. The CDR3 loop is CASSSRDRDYNEQFF. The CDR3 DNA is TGTGCCAGCAGCTCGAGGGACAGGGACTACAATGAGCAGTTCTTC. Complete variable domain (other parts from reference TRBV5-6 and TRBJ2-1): DAGVTQSPTHLIKTRGQQVTLRCSPKSGHDTVSWYQQALGQGPQFIFQYYEEEERQRGNFPDRFSGHQFPNYSSELNVNALLLGDSALYLCASSSRDRDYNEQFFGPGTRLTVL.